These 32 T cell receptor beta chains were sequenced from one sample in a study of T cells in Graves' hyperthyroidism and ophthalmopathy. Amplification of TCR beta CDR3 regions was performed using RNA transcripts as template. First-round RT-PCR with HTBI primers amplified the TCR CDR3 region. TCRdb called the multiplex PCR reads again in MiXCR, with one record for every CDR3 protein. The sample contains approximately 510,000 distinct CDR3 sequences, 20% to 25% of which appear only once. Material: blood. All receptors derive from a man between 18 and 29 years old with Graves' hyperthyroidism.

The chain uses TRBV18 and TRBJ2-1, with 8 bases fitting TRBD2. Germline CDR1 and CDR2: KGHSH and LQKENI. This CDR3 is built from 15 residues. Germline trimming cut 6 bases from V and 3 bases from J; bases unmatched to any gene: 7. The CDR3 DNA is TGTGCCAGCTCCGGCCTTAGCGGGAACTACAATGAGCAGTTCTTC. It translates to CASSGLSGNYNEQFF.

This clonotype was picked up a small number of times. The V and J genes are TRBV20-1 and TRBJ2-7, with a possible D match to TRBD1 (6 bases). V lost 4 bases and J 2 bases, leaving 12 bases between the germline ends. Germline CDR1 and CDR2: DFQATT and SNEGSKA (reference sequence). This CDR3 has 13 amino acids. The CDR3 region is CSAMDREPYEQYF. CDR3 nucleotide sequence: TGCAGTGCTATGGACAGAGAACCCTACGAGCAGTACTTC.

This clonotype was observed at least ten times. The chain links TRBV10-3 to TRBJ1-2, with no clear D. In germline, CDR1 is ENHRY, CDR2 SYGVKD. The germline V and J ends were trimmed by 4 bases and 6 bases, with 15 bases remaining between them. This CDR3 is 14 amino acids long. The CDR3 loop reads CAISANRDFNGYTF. Here the CDR3 DNA reads TGTGCCATCAGTGCGAACAGAGATTTCAATGGCTACACCTTC.

Comments on this clonotype: A much larger clone is a single base away; this may be a read error. This chain uses TRBV3-1 with TRBJ1-1, with D perhaps TRBD1 (6 bases). CDR1 and CDR2 from the germline V gene are LGHDT and YNNKEL (reference sequence). CDR3 length: 15 amino acids. CDR3 sequence: CASSQERGAYTEACF. The CDR3 region has the DNA TGTGCCAGCAGCCAAGAGCGGGGGGCCTACACTGAAGCTTGCTTT. The whole variable domain, remainder taken from reference TRBV3-1 and TRBJ1-1, is DTAVSQTPKYLVTQMGNDKSIKCEQNLGHDTMYWYKQDSKKFLKIMFSYNNKELIINETVPNRFSPKSPDKAHLNLHINSLELGDSAVYFCASSQERGAYTEACFGQGTRLTVV.

In this sample, this clonotype turned up a few times. V and J are TRBV19 and TRBJ2-7, with a tentative D call TRBD2 (5 bases). Trimming shortened V by 3 bases and J by 4 bases, and 16 bases separated the two germline ends. Germline V gene lookup returns CDR1 LNHDA and CDR2 SQIVND (reference sequence). The CDR3 runs to 15 residues. The CDR3 loop is CASSMGSGSRYEQYF. Here the CDR3 DNA reads TGTGCCAGTAGTATGGGAAGCGGATCTCGATACGAGCAGTACTTC.

This clonotype was detected only a few times. The V and J genes are TRBV5-8 and TRBJ2-6; D is unclear. Deletions cut 0 bases from V and 8 bases from J, with 6 bases between. This CDR3 is built from 13 residues. Germline V gives CDR1 SGHTS, CDR2 YDEGEE. CDR3 protein: CASSLVGTNVLTF. CDR3 nucleotide sequence: TGTGCCAGCAGCTTGGTAGGGACCAACGTCCTGACTTTC.

This clonotype was observed a single time. A much bigger clone sits one base away, suggesting this may be a read error. CDR3 coding DNA: TGTGCCAGCATCTTCTTAGGGGCTAATGAAAAACTGTTTTTT. Translating it yields CASIFLGANEKLFF. V is TRBV11-2 and J is TRBJ1-4; D may be TRBD1 (5 bases). Germline loops: CDR1 SGHAT, CDR2 FQNNGV. The V and J ends lost 7 bases and 3 bases respectively, with 12 bases between them. The CDR3 has 14 residues.

This clonotype has ten or more counts. This chain uses TRBV7-9 with TRBJ1-2; D gene unclear. CDR1 is SEHNR, CDR2 FQNEAQ, per germline (reference sequence). This CDR3 contains 13 residues. The V gene lost 3 bases and the J gene lost 3 bases, with 8 bases spanning the gap. The DNA for the CDR3 is TGTGCCAGCAGCTTTCCTTCCCACTATGGCTACACCTTC. It encodes CASSFPSHYGYTF. The full variable domain, in which reference TRBV7-9 and TRBJ1-2 provide the parts outside the CDR3, is DTGVSQNPRHKITKRGQNVTFRCDPISEHNRLYWYRQTLGQGPEFLTYFQNEAQLEKSRLLSDRFSAERPKGSFSTLEIQRTEQGDSAMYLCASSFPSHYGYTFGSGTRLTVV.

This clonotype appeared many times. The chain employs TRBV30 and TRBJ2-7; 7 bases agree with TRBD1. CDR1 is GTSNPN and CDR2 is SVGIG in the germline V gene (reference sequence). The CDR3 has 14 amino acids. V lost 4 bases and J lost 2; bases outside the gene matches: 8. The DNA for the CDR3 is TGTGCCTGGAATGCTAGGGGGCGACCCTACGAGCAGTACTTC. Translation: CAWNARGRPYEQYF.

This clonotype was observed many times. The chain employs TRBV12-3 or TRBV12-4 and TRBJ2-7, with TRBD1 matching over 8 bases. V shed 4 bases, J shed 3 bases, and the junction held 11 bases outside the gene matches. The CDR3 spans 16 residues. CDR3 DNA: TGTGCCAGCAGTTCCGGACAGGGCTTACTCTACTACGAGCAGTACTTC. This translates into CASSSGQGLLYYEQYF.

This clonotype was detected ten times or more. V usage is TRBV28 and J usage is TRBJ2-5, with 7 nucleotides matching TRBD1. The CDR3 consists of 15 residues. Germline-derived CDR1 and CDR2 are MDHEN and SYDVKM. Trimming took 8 bases from V and 2 from J; bases not matched to a gene: 11. The CDR3 coding sequence is TGTGCCAGCCAAGTTTGGGGGACAGCACAAGAGACCCAGTACTTC. It yields the protein CASQVWGTAQETQYF.

The chain employs TRBV9 and TRBJ1-1, with 8 bases identical to TRBD1. J was trimmed by 0 bases and V by 3 bases; bases with no gene match: 13. Germline V gene data show CDR1 as SGDLS and CDR2 as YYNGEE. The CDR3 has 18 residues. DNA for the CDR3: TGTGCCAGCAGCGATTACCCGGGACAGGAATCCATGAACACTGAAGCTTTCTTT. Its translation: CASSDYPGQESMNTEAFF.

This clonotype has ten or more counts. This chain links TRBV6-1 with TRBJ2-7, with a tentative D call TRBD2 (5 bases). The CDR3 runs 15 residues. The germline V gene has CDR1 MNHNS and CDR2 SASEGT. Trimming removed 5 bases at V and 0 bases at J, with 14 bases between. CDR3 sequence: CASSPPGRHSYEQYF. CDR3 DNA: TGTGCCAGCAGTCCCCCGGGAAGGCACTCCTACGAGCAGTACTTC.

The chain employs TRBV28 and TRBJ2-5; D might be TRBD2 (6 bases). In germline, CDR1 is MDHEN, CDR2 SYDVKM. The ends were cut back, 7 bases at V and 6 bases at J, with 18 bases in the middle. This CDR3 is built from 14 residues. The CDR3 DNA sequence: TGTGCCAGCACCTGGGGGAGCGGGTTCAAGACCCAGTACTTC. It codes for CASTWGSGFKTQYF.

The J gene is TRBJ1-6, the V gene TRBV9, with a possible D match to TRBD1 (5 bases). Per germline, CDR1 SGDLS and CDR2 YYNGEE. The CDR3 contains 17 residues. The ends were cut back, 0 bases at V and 8 bases at J, with 18 bases in the middle. The CDR3 here is CASSVARPGAWDSPLHF. The CDR3 region has the DNA TGTGCCAGCAGCGTAGCTCGCCCCGGGGCCTGGGATTCACCCCTCCACTTT.

V usage is TRBV27 and J usage is TRBJ2-2, with D tentatively TRBD1 (6 bases). The CDR3 has 14 residues. V was shortened by 4 bases and J by 3 bases, with 9 bases between the two germline ends. Germline values: CDR1 MNHEY, CDR2 SMNVEV (reference sequence). The DNA of the CDR3 is TGTGCCAGCAGTTGGGACACTGACACCGGGGAGCTGTTTTTT. Residues: CASSWDTDTGELFF.

This clonotype was detected ten times or more. The V gene is TRBV12-3 or TRBV12-4, the J gene TRBJ2-5; D uncertain. The V end lost 2 bases, the J end lost 4 bases, and 14 bases lay between the germline ends. This CDR3 is 15 amino acids long. CDR3 loop: CASSLKTVDLETQYF. CDR3 sequence (DNA): TGTGCCAGCAGTTTAAAGACCGTAGACTTAGAGACCCAGTACTTC.

The chain uses TRBV20-1 and TRBJ1-5; no definite D call. The CDR3 runs to 13 residues. V lost 1 base, J lost 7 bases, and 11 bases lay in between. CDR1 is DFQATT, CDR2 SNEGSKA, per germline (reference sequence). CDR3 coding DNA: TGCAGTGCTAGAGTCCTTTTCCGCCAGCCCCAGCATTTT. Residues: CSARVLFRQPQHF.

For this clonotype: Mismatch with germline at one junction end may stem from a read error. The V call is TRBV12-3 or TRBV12-4, the J call TRBJ2-5, with 13 bases identical to TRBD2. The CDR3 extends over 17 amino acids. In DNA form, the CDR3 reads TGTACCAGCAGTTTTGGACTAGCGGGGGTAACCCAAGAGACCCAGTACTTC. Translation: CTSSFGLAGVTQETQYF.

This clonotype showed up many times. This rearrangement joins TRBV29-1 to TRBJ2-7, with D hard to call. The V and J ends lost 1 base and 2 bases respectively, with 6 bases between them. CDR3 length: 12 amino acids. CDR1 is SQVTM and CDR2 is ANQGSEA in the germline V gene. The CDR3 region is CSVEGTAYEQYF. DNA for the CDR3: TGCAGCGTTGAAGGCACAGCCTACGAGCAGTACTTC.

This clonotype was recorded at least ten times. The chain recombines TRBV28 with TRBJ2-5, with 9 bases fitting TRBD2. With 1 base clipped from V and 5 bases from J, the junction kept 5 bases outside the gene matches. The CDR3 has 15 residues. Germline V gene data show CDR1 as MDHEN and CDR2 as SYDVKM. CDR3 sequence reads: CASSLSRGGSETQYF. DNA of the CDR3: TGTGCCAGCAGTTTATCGCGGGGGGGTAGTGAGACCCAGTACTTC.

At least ten counts were recorded for this clonotype. This chain links TRBV5-1 with TRBJ2-2; D is possibly TRBD1 (5 bases). V gave up 4 bases and J gave up 0 bases, with 13 bases separating them. The CDR3 consists of 16 residues. Per the germline V gene, CDR1 is SGHRS and CDR2 is YFSETQ. The CDR3: CASSPGGASNTGELFF. The CDR3 coding sequence is TGCGCCAGCAGCCCCGGTGGGGCCTCGAACACCGGGGAGCTGTTTTTT. The complete variable domain, with remaining parts taken from reference TRBV5-1 and TRBJ2-2, reads KAGVTQTPRYLIKTRGQQVTLSCSPISGHRSVSWYQQTPGQGLQFLFEYFSETQRNKGNFPGRFSGRQFSNSRSEMNVSTLELGDSALYLCASSPGGASNTGELFFGEGSRLTVL.

In regard to this clonotype: A read error may account for a junction end that differs from germline. V and J are TRBV5-6 and TRBJ1-1; 7 bases match TRBD1. The length of the CDR3 is 12 residues. From germline, CDR1 is SGHDT and CDR2 YYEEEE. This chain's CDR3 is CASSFGQAGAFF. The CDR3 DNA reads as TGTGCTAGCAGCTTCGGACAGGCTGGAGCTTTCTTT.

The genes are TRBV12-3 or TRBV12-4 and TRBJ1-2; TRBD1 matches 8 bases. Trimming at V came to 6 bases and at J to 8 bases, leaving 11 bases not matched to a gene. This CDR3 has 14 residues. The CDR3 bases are TGTGCCAGCAGATTGGACAGGGAGCATGACGGCTACACCTTC. It yields the protein CASRLDREHDGYTF.

This clonotype was found a few times. The CDR3 region is CASKGTGEGTQYF. The CDR3 DNA reads as TGCGCCAGCAAAGGAACAGGGGAAGGGACCCAGTACTTC. The chain carries TRBV5-1 and TRBJ2-5; 7 positions agree with TRBD1. The germline V gene has CDR1 SGHRS and CDR2 YFSETQ. With V trimmed by 6 bases and J by 7 bases, 9 bases remained unmatched. CDR3 size: 13 residues.

This clonotype was picked up a small number of times. V is TRBV4-1 and J is TRBJ2-7; D is unresolved. Trimming shortened V by 0 bases and J by 7 bases, and 16 bases separated the two germline ends. The germline gives CDR1 MGHRA, CDR2 YSYEKL. This CDR3 is 15 amino acids long. The CDR3 sequence: CASSQDQGPLREQYF. The CDR3 DNA reads TGCGCCAGCAGCCAAGATCAAGGACCATTACGGGAGCAGTACTTC.

This clonotype was observed at least ten times. The chain joins TRBV12-3 or TRBV12-4 to TRBJ2-5; D possibly matches TRBD1 or TRBD2 (6 bases each). V dropped 2 bases and J dropped 5 bases, with 12 bases sitting between them. The CDR3 sequence is 14 residues long. The CDR3 is CASSLMGGSETQYF. For the CDR3, the DNA is TGTGCCAGCAGTTTAATGGGGGGCTCGGAGACCCAGTACTTC.

This clonotype was seen repeatedly, ten times or more. CDR3 sequence (DNA): TGCGCCAGCAGCTACTCTAACTCCGACAGGACTCTTCATTATGAAGCTTTCTTT. The encoded protein is CASSYSNSDRTLHYEAFF. The rearrangement links TRBV5-1 to TRBJ1-1, with a tentative D call TRBD1 (6 bases). V lost 3 bases and J 7 bases, leaving 28 bases between the germline ends. The length of the CDR3 is 18 residues. Germline values: CDR1 SGHRS, CDR2 YFSETQ. The full variable domain, rest sourced from reference TRBV5-1 and TRBJ1-1, is KAGVTQTPRYLIKTRGQQVTLSCSPISGHRSVSWYQQTPGQGLQFLFEYFSETQRNKGNFPGRFSGRQFSNSRSEMNVSTLELGDSALYLCASSYSNSDRTLHYEAFFGQGTRLTVV.

The table lists this clonotype with many counts. The J gene is TRBJ2-2, the V gene TRBV27, with TRBD2 matching 11 bases. J was trimmed by 6 bases and V by 4 bases; bases with no gene match: 13. There are 18 residues in the CDR3. Germline CDR1 MNHEY, CDR2 SMNVEV (reference sequence). The CDR3 DNA follows: TGTGCCAGCAGTTCCTTCTCTAGCGGGGGGACTCGGGCCGGGGAGCTGTTTTTT. Translation gives CASSSFSSGGTRAGELFF.

This clonotype was counted many times. The rearrangement links TRBV10-3 to TRBJ1-2, with D hard to call. The germline V and J ends were trimmed by 4 bases and 2 bases, with 11 bases remaining between them. Germline V gene lookup returns CDR1 ENHRY and CDR2 SYGVKD. The length of the CDR3 is 14 residues. CDR3 amino acids: CAISGGTINYGYTF. DNA of the CDR3: TGTGCCATCAGTGGGGGAACAATCAACTATGGCTACACCTTC.

The table lists this clonotype with many counts. This rearrangement joins TRBV12-3 or TRBV12-4 to TRBJ1-1, with D maybe TRBD1 (6 bases). V lost 2 bases, J lost 7 bases, and 17 bases lay in between. The length of the CDR3 is 15 residues. CDR3 sequence reads: CASSLRDTPGDEAFF. CDR3 bases: TGTGCCAGCAGTTTAAGGGACACCCCGGGGGATGAAGCTTTCTTT.

This clonotype has a count of ten or more. The chain recombines TRBV6-4 with TRBJ2-3, with 10 bases that match TRBD2. The CDR3 extends over 16 amino acids. With 5 bases clipped from V and 6 bases from J, the junction kept 11 bases outside the gene matches. In germline, CDR1 is MRHNA, CDR2 SNTAGT. For the CDR3, the DNA is TGTGCCAGCAGTAACACGGCTCTAGCGGGGGCTGATACGCAGTATTTT. This translates into CASSNTALAGADTQYF.